These 17 T cell receptor beta chains came from one sample sequenced in a study of blood T cell repertoires in COVID-19. The table came from immunoSEQ multiplex PCR; TCRdb's copy has only in-frame clones and leaves some out. The sample lists roughly 120,000 clones; more than 90% were seen once. The material sequenced was peripheral blood. Receptors originate from a man in his fifties or sixties with COVID-19, enrolled during active disease.

This clone was picked up a small number of times. This rearrangement joins TRBV7-9 to TRBJ2-7; tentative D call: TRBD1 (6 bases). V dropped 5 bases and J dropped 1 base, with 12 bases sitting between them. The CDR3 has 14 amino acids. Germline V gene sequence: CDR1 SEHNR, CDR2 FQNEAQ (reference sequence). CDR3 coding DNA: TGTGCCAGCAGCCACCAGACAGGTTCCTACGAGCAGTACTTC. Its protein product is CASSHQTGSYEQYF.

The V call is TRBV10-3, the J call TRBJ1-1; D is perhaps TRBD1 (5 bases). V lost 4 bases and J 11 bases, leaving 11 bases between the germline ends. This CDR3 comprises 11 residues. Germline V CDR1 and CDR2: ENHRY, SYGVKD. The CDR3 region is CAISGGESAFF. The CDR3, as DNA: TGTGCCATCAGTGGGGGGGAATCCGCTTTCTTT.

This clone was observed a single time. The genes are TRBV18 and TRBJ2-1, with TRBD2 matching over 7 bases. CDR1 and CDR2 (germline): KGHSH, LQKENI. This CDR3 region has 15 residues. With V trimmed by 2 bases and J by 8 bases, 9 bases remained unmatched. The CDR3 here is CASSPGRREPHEQFF. DNA of the CDR3: TGTGCCAGCTCACCAGGTCGGCGGGAGCCCCATGAGCAGTTCTTC.

Regarding this clone: At one end, the junction sequence differs from germline, possibly due to a read error. This rearrangement joins TRBV24-1 to TRBJ1-5; D unresolved. CDR1 and CDR2 (germline): KGHDR, SFDVKD. The CDR3 has 10 residues. Here the CDR3 reads CATSGGKQDF. The CDR3 DNA sequence: TGTGCCACCAGTGGAGGGAAGCAGGATTTT.

This sequence joins TRBV2 and TRBJ2-5; a weak D match, TRBD2 (5 bases). Germline V gene lookup returns CDR1 SNHLY and CDR2 FYNNEI. V lost 4 bases, J lost 2 bases, and 8 bases lay in between. The CDR3 is made up of 13 amino acids. The CDR3 sequence is CASSGREQETQYF. CDR3 nucleotide sequence: TGTGCCAGCAGTGGCCGGGAACAAGAGACCCAGTACTTC.

The CDR3 DNA follows: TGTGCCATCAGCTCGGGACAGGGCGAGTATGGCTACACCTTC. Translating it yields CAISSGQGEYGYTF. The rearrangement uses TRBV10-3 and TRBJ1-2; TRBD1 aligns across 9 bases. The CDR3 is 14 residues long. V was pared by 6 bases and J by 5 bases, with 7 bases of the junction left unmatched. Per the germline V gene, CDR1 is ENHRY and CDR2 is SYGVKD.

The chain has TRBV7-9 and TRBJ1-4, with a tentative D call TRBD1 (5 bases). The germline V and J ends were trimmed by 2 bases and 0 bases, with 10 bases remaining between them. The CDR3 spans 16 residues. Germline CDR1 SEHNR, CDR2 FQNEAQ (reference sequence). The CDR3, as DNA: TGTGCCAGCAGCTTAAGGGGAGGGGCAACTAATGAAAAACTGTTTTTT. The encoded protein is CASSLRGGATNEKLFF. The full variable domain, rest sourced from reference TRBV7-9 and TRBJ1-4, is DTGVSQNPRHKITKRGQNVTFRCDPISEHNRLYWYRQTLGQGPEFLTYFQNEAQLEKSRLLSDRFSAERPKGSFSTLEIQRTEQGDSAMYLCASSLRGGATNEKLFFGSGTQLSVL.

V is TRBV10-3 and J is TRBJ2-1; TRBD2 agrees at 10 bases. This CDR3 spans 14 amino acids. V was clipped by 1 base and J by 8 bases; unmatched bases: 2. The germline CDR1 and CDR2 sequences are ENHRY and SYGVKD. The CDR3 DNA sequence: TGTGCCATCAGTGAGTTTAGCGGGGGGTATGAGCAGTTCTTC. It translates to CAISEFSGGYEQFF.

In its sample, this clone was seen once. This chain links TRBV10-3 with TRBJ2-5; 7 positions match TRBD2. The length of the CDR3 is 16 residues. Germline values: CDR1 ENHRY, CDR2 SYGVKD. V trimming: 2 bases; J trimming: 5 bases; junction bases outside the gene matches: 11. The CDR3 region is CAISEMGGWKSETQYF. The CDR3 DNA follows: TGTGCCATCAGTGAGATGGGGGGGTGGAAAAGTGAGACCCAGTACTTC.

The chain couples TRBV19 to TRBJ1-2, with D maybe TRBD1 (6 bases). CDR3 length: 13 residues. Trimming shortened V by 5 bases and J by 2 bases, and 9 bases separated the two germline ends. Germline loops: CDR1 LNHDA, CDR2 SQIVND (reference sequence). Written as DNA, the CDR3 is TGTGCCAGTAGTCCTACAGGGAACTATGGCTACACCTTC. It specifies CASSPTGNYGYTF.

The chain has TRBV2 and TRBJ1-4; D is perhaps TRBD1 (5 bases). Trimming stripped 4 bases from V and 0 bases from J, with 12 bases between. The germline V gene encodes CDR1 SNHLY and CDR2 FYNNEI. This CDR3 contains 16 residues. CDR3 region: CASSGRIGATNEKLFF. CDR3 in DNA: TGTGCCAGCAGTGGCAGGATAGGGGCAACTAATGAAAAACTGTTTTTT. The variable domain in full, completed from reference TRBV2 and TRBJ1-4, reads EPEVTQTPSHQVTQMGQEVILRCVPISNHLYFYWYRQILGQKVEFLVSFYNNEISEKSEIFDDQFSVERPDGSNFTLKIRSTKLEDSAMYFCASSGRIGATNEKLFFGSGTQLSVL.

This rearrangement joins TRBV6-5 to TRBJ1-2; TRBD1 is a possible D gene (6 bases). The CDR3 spans 13 residues. The germline V gene has CDR1 MNHEY and CDR2 SVGAGI. Trimming removed 6 bases from V and 8 bases from J, with 16 bases in between. The CDR3 region is CASSDTGIDGYTF. The CDR3 bases are TGTGCCAGCAGCGACACAGGGATAGACGGCTACACCTTC.

This sequence joins TRBV10-3 and TRBJ2-1, with 7 positions matching TRBD2. Losses at the gene ends were 1 base for V and 7 bases for J; bases not matched to a gene: 7. CDR1 and CDR2 (germline): ENHRY, SYGVKD. The CDR3 covers 15 residues. The CDR3 coding sequence is TGTGCCATCAGTGAGTTAGCGGGTTCCCTTAATGAGCAGTTCTTC. It is translated as CAISELAGSLNEQFF.

J is TRBJ2-7 and V is TRBV4-1, with 7 bases identical to TRBD1. The CDR3 runs 16 residues. Germline V gene data show CDR1 as MGHRA and CDR2 as YSYEKL. J gave up 6 bases and V 1 base, and 12 bases lay outside the gene matches. The CDR3 spells CASSQVPQTGLPEQYF. The CDR3 DNA is TGCGCCAGCAGCCAAGTCCCTCAGACAGGGCTCCCCGAGCAGTACTTC.

The V gene is TRBV30, the J gene TRBJ1-4, with D hard to call. CDR1 is GTSNPN and CDR2 is SVGIG in the germline V gene (reference sequence). The V and J ends lost 6 bases and 0 bases respectively, with 14 bases between them. CDR3 length: 15 amino acids. The DNA for the CDR3 is TGTGCCTGCTACGCCAAGTTCTCAACTAATGAAAAACTGTTTTTT. Protein product: CACYAKFSTNEKLFF.

This sequence joins TRBV12-5 and TRBJ2-1, with 8 positions matching TRBD1. The junction had 9 bases not matched to a gene; V was cut back by 7 bases and J by 7 bases. The CDR3 is 14 residues long. The germline CDR1 and CDR2 sequences are LGHNT and FRNRAP. CDR3 in DNA: TGTGCTAGTGCCACGGGACAGGATCGGAATGAGCAGTTCTTC. It codes for CASATGQDRNEQFF.

The chain carries TRBV28 and TRBJ2-7, with TRBD1 matching 11 bases. J was trimmed by 4 bases and V by 5 bases; bases with no gene match: 10. CDR1 and CDR2 (germline): MDHEN, SYDVKM. CDR3 length: 16 residues. The DNA of the CDR3 is TGTGCCAGCAGTGTATACCGGGACAGGGGGTTATACGAGCAGTACTTC. This translates into CASSVYRDRGLYEQYF. Combining the CDR3 with reference TRBV28 and TRBJ2-7 gives the whole variable domain DVKVTQSSRYLVKRTGEKVFLECVQDMDHENMFWYRQDPGLGLRLIYFSYDVKMKEKGDIPEGYSVSREKKERFSLILESASTNQTSMYLCASSVYRDRGLYEQYFGPGTRLTVT.